The 24 T cell receptor beta chains below were found in one sample sequenced in a study of CD4+ T cells in melanoma. Data came from immunoSEQ multiplex PCR; TCRdb stores just in-frame clones and leaves some out. The profile covers around 130,000 clones, with 80% to 95% appearing a single time and 1.5% taken by the ten largest. The receptors here all came from a human donor with melanoma.

The rearrangement links TRBV5-1 to TRBJ2-5, with a tentative D call TRBD1 (6 bases). Between the trimmed V and J ends, which lost 4 bases and 5 bases, there was a span of 12 bases. Germline lookup yields CDR1 SGHRS and CDR2 YFSETQ. The CDR3 sequence is 13 residues long. The DNA of the CDR3 is TGCGCCAGCAGCGAACAGGGTTCGGAGACCCAGTACTTC. Residues: CASSEQGSETQYF. The full variable domain, in which reference TRBV5-1 and TRBJ2-5 provide the parts outside the CDR3, is KAGVTQTPRYLIKTRGQQVTLSCSPISGHRSVSWYQQTPGQGLQFLFEYFSETQRNKGNFPGRFSGRQFSNSRSEMNVSTLELGDSALYLCASSEQGSETQYFGPGTRLLVL.

This chain uses TRBV7-3 with TRBJ2-3; possible D gene TRBD1, 5 bases. This CDR3 is built from 15 residues. The V gene's germline CDR1 is SGHTA and CDR2 FQGTGA. The V gene lost 3 bases and the J gene lost 3 bases, with 13 bases spanning the gap. CDR3 DNA: TGTGCCAGCAGCTTCAAAGGGGTTCAAACAGATACGCAGTATTTT. It specifies CASSFKGVQTDTQYF.

The CDR3 bases are TGTGCCAGCAGCTTGGGCCCTCTCGGAGGGAACGAGCAGTACTTC. Encoded protein: CASSLGPLGGNEQYF. The V gene is TRBV5-4, the J gene TRBJ2-7; tentative D call: TRBD2 (6 bases). Trimming cost V 0 bases and J 5 bases, with 15 bases left between them. Germline CDR1 and CDR2: SGHNT and YYREEE (reference sequence). The CDR3 runs 15 residues. Complete variable domain (other parts from reference TRBV5-4 and TRBJ2-7): ETGVTQSPTHLIKTRGQQVTLRCSSQSGHNTVSWYQQALGQGPQFIFQYYREEENGRGNFPPRFSGLQFPNYSSELNVNALELDDSALYLCASSLGPLGGNEQYFGPGTRLTVT.

This sequence joins TRBV6-1 and TRBJ2-7, with 7 bases identical to TRBD1. The CDR3 spans 14 residues. The junction had 5 bases not matched to a gene; V was cut back by 4 bases and J by 2 bases. Germline V gene lookup returns CDR1 MNHNS and CDR2 SASEGT. The CDR3 sequence is CASSARDSAYEQYF. The CDR3 region has the DNA TGTGCCAGCAGTGCCCGGGACAGCGCCTACGAGCAGTACTTC.

The chain has TRBV4-1 and TRBJ2-3; D possibly corresponds to TRBD2 (6 bases). CDR1 and CDR2 from the germline V gene are MGHRA and YSYEKL. The ends were cut back, 1 base at V and 0 bases at J, with 11 bases in the middle. This CDR3 has 16 residues. DNA of the CDR3: TGCGCCAGCAGCCAAGGGGGGGAATTGAGCACAGATACGCAGTATTTT. Translating it yields CASSQGGELSTDTQYF.

V is TRBV14 and J is TRBJ2-3; the D gene is possibly TRBD2 (5 bases). Germline lookup yields CDR1 SGHDN and CDR2 FVKESK. This CDR3 has 17 amino acids. Trimming removed 3 bases from V and 1 base from J, with 17 bases in between. DNA for the CDR3: TGTGCCAGCAGCCAGGCCCGTGCGGAGGTGGGCACAGATACGCAGTATTTT. This codes for CASSQARAEVGTDTQYF.

The V call is TRBV7-3, the J call TRBJ1-6; D perhaps matches TRBD1 (5 bases). Germline CDR1 SGHTA, CDR2 FQGTGA. V was cut by 2 bases and J by 9 bases, with 11 bases left in between. The CDR3 runs to 14 residues. The CDR3: CASSLQGVTSPLHF. The CDR3 coding sequence is TGTGCCAGCAGCTTACAAGGGGTTACTTCACCCCTCCACTTT.

The rearrangement joins TRBV6-5 to TRBJ1-2; 7 positions agree with TRBD1. Germline loops: CDR1 MNHEY, CDR2 SVGAGI. This CDR3 comprises 14 residues. V lost 3 bases to trimming and J lost 7 bases; unmatched junction nucleotides: 8. The CDR3: CASSYREGAGGYTF. CDR3 sequence (DNA): TGTGCCAGCAGTTATCGGGAGGGGGCGGGTGGCTACACCTTC.

The chain couples TRBV27 to TRBJ1-1, with D uncertain. The CDR3 loop spans 17 amino acids. The ends were cut back, 1 base at V and 1 base at J, with 16 bases in the middle. The germline V gene encodes CDR1 MNHEY and CDR2 SMNVEV (reference sequence). This CDR3 reads CASSLFRGGPENTEAFF. The CDR3 DNA reads as TGTGCCAGCAGTTTATTCCGAGGAGGACCGGAGAACACTGAAGCTTTCTTT.

Relative to its sample, this clone is medium-sized. The same CDR3 can be traced to other DNA sequences in this sample. This chain uses TRBV7-6 with TRBJ2-7; D unresolved. The CDR3 consists of 13 residues. The V end lost 1 base, the J end lost 3 bases, and 7 bases lay between the germline ends. Germline V CDR1 and CDR2: SGHVS, FNYEAQ. CDR3 in DNA: TGTGCCAGCAGCTTAGGGCCTAACTACGAGCAGTACTTC. It translates to CASSLGPNYEQYF.

CDR3 residues: CASSGGVTDTQYF. In DNA, the CDR3 is TGTGCCAGCAGCGGTGGGGTCACAGATACGCAGTATTTT. The J gene is TRBJ2-3, the V gene TRBV5-5, with D uncertain. V was clipped by 4 bases and J by 2 bases, with 8 bases between them. The CDR3 runs 13 residues. Germline V gene data show CDR1 as SGHKS and CDR2 as YYEKEE (reference sequence).

This clone was seen a few times. The rearrangement links TRBV5-5 to TRBJ1-5, with D possibly being TRBD1 (5 bases). Trimming cost V 1 base and J 2 bases, with 10 bases left between them. Germline V gene data show CDR1 as SGHKS and CDR2 as YYEKEE (reference sequence). The CDR3 is 15 residues long. The CDR3 DNA follows: TGTGCCAGCAGCTTGTGGGGGGAGGGCAATCAGCCCCAGCATTTT. Amino acid sequence: CASSLWGEGNQPQHF.

This chain links TRBV6-6 with TRBJ1-1, with a weak D call TRBD1 (6 bases). Germline V gives CDR1 MNHNY, CDR2 SVGAGI (reference sequence). There are 15 residues in the CDR3. V gave up 0 bases and J gave up 2 bases, with 10 bases separating them. CDR3 loop: CASSYSRGGNTEAFF. In DNA, the CDR3 is TGTGCCAGCAGTTACTCCAGGGGAGGAAACACTGAAGCTTTCTTT.

The chain carries TRBV5-4 and TRBJ2-4, with 7 bases identical to TRBD1. CDR1 and CDR2 (germline): SGHNT, YYREEE (reference sequence). This CDR3 contains 13 residues. The V and J ends lost 3 bases and 5 bases, in that order; junction bases with no gene match: 2. In nucleotides, the CDR3 is TGTGCCAGCAGCTATACAGGGGAAAACATTCAGTACTTC. It encodes CASSYTGENIQYF.

V gene TRBV5-1 combines with J gene TRBJ2-5; 8 bases map to TRBD2. This CDR3 region has 16 residues. Germline lookup yields CDR1 SGHRS and CDR2 YFSETQ. Losses at the gene ends were 0 bases for V and 1 base for J; bases not matched to a gene: 5. The CDR3 reads CASSLGSGGLQETQYF. The CDR3 DNA follows: TGCGCCAGCAGCTTGGGCAGCGGGGGACTCCAAGAGACCCAGTACTTC.

This clone was found once. This rearrangement joins TRBV10-3 to TRBJ2-1; 7 nucleotides match TRBD1. The CDR3 totals 11 residues. CDR1 is ENHRY and CDR2 is SYGVKD in the germline V gene. V lost 6 bases, J lost 7 bases, and 0 bases stayed unmatched. The CDR3 DNA follows: TGTGCCATCAGCAGGGGGAATGAGCAGTTCTTC. This gives the protein CAISRGNEQFF.

The CDR3 nucleotides are TGTGCCAGCAGTGACGGACCGGGGGGTAATCAGCCCCAGCATTTT. It translates to CASSDGPGGNQPQHF. This chain uses TRBV6-1 with TRBJ1-5, with D maybe TRBD1 (5 bases). Trimming stripped 3 bases from V and 4 bases from J, with 13 bases between. The germline V gene has CDR1 MNHNS and CDR2 SASEGT. This CDR3 is 15 amino acids long.

This chain links TRBV11-2 with TRBJ1-2, with D tentatively TRBD1 (6 bases). The CDR3 loop spans 16 amino acids. Germline CDR1 reads SGHAT; CDR2 reads FQNNGV. Trimming removed 0 bases from V and 5 bases from J, with 16 bases in between. The CDR3 DNA is TGTGCCAGCAGCTTAGATGGGTACAGGGCCAAGTATGGCTACACCTTC. Translated: CASSLDGYRAKYGYTF.

This clone came up a few times. The chain carries TRBV4-1 and TRBJ1-5; unclear D gene. Germline V gives CDR1 MGHRA, CDR2 YSYEKL. Trimming took 0 bases from V and 0 from J, leaving 12 bases between them. This CDR3 is built from 17 residues. CDR3 DNA: TGCGCCAGCAGCCAAGATGGAAGCAGGCGTAGCAATCAGCCCCAGCATTTT. It translates to CASSQDGSRRSNQPQHF.

The J gene is TRBJ2-5, the V gene TRBV14, with 8 bases that match TRBD1. This CDR3 has 14 residues. The germline CDR1 and CDR2 sequences are SGHDN and FVKESK. The trim removed 0 bases at V and 5 bases at J, leaving 2 bases unmatched. The CDR3 spells CASSQDRDRETQYF. The CDR3 DNA reads as TGTGCCAGCAGCCAAGATAGGGACAGGGAGACCCAGTACTTC.

The chain combines TRBV5-1 with TRBJ1-6; 8 bases map to TRBD1. V was pared by 5 bases and J by 7 bases, with 8 bases of the junction left unmatched. From germline, CDR1 is SGHRS and CDR2 YFSETQ. CDR3 size: 15 residues. CDR3 nucleotide sequence: TGCGCCAGCAGAGGGGCAGGGGGCGGGAATTCACCCCTCCACTTT. Amino acid sequence: CASRGAGGGNSPLHF.

The gene calls are TRBV7-9 and TRBJ1-1, with D possibly matching TRBD1 (5 bases). The CDR3 contains 13 residues. The V and J ends lost 1 base and 5 bases respectively, with 8 bases between them. CDR1 is SEHNR and CDR2 is FQNEAQ in the germline V gene (reference sequence). The CDR3 sequence is CASSLGGRTEAFF. In DNA form, the CDR3 reads TGTGCCAGCAGCTTAGGGGGGAGGACTGAAGCTTTCTTT.

In this sample, this clone turned up a few times. V and J are TRBV2 and TRBJ2-7; D is perhaps TRBD1 (5 bases). Germline V gives CDR1 SNHLY, CDR2 FYNNEI. This CDR3 has 16 amino acids. Between the trimmed V and J ends, which lost 8 bases and 3 bases, there was a span of 23 bases. The CDR3 loop reads CASQTGETARSYEQYF. The DNA of the CDR3 is TGTGCCAGCCAGACTGGAGAGACAGCTCGCAGCTACGAGCAGTACTTC. The full variable domain, its missing parts supplied by reference TRBV2 and TRBJ2-7, is EPEVTQTPSHQVTQMGQEVILRCVPISNHLYFYWYRQILGQKVEFLVSFYNNEISEKSEIFDDQFSVERPDGSNFTLKIRSTKLEDSAMYFCASQTGETARSYEQYFGPGTRLTVT.

This chain links TRBV7-8 with TRBJ1-4; D is undetermined. The CDR3 totals 14 residues. Deletions cut 5 bases from V and 11 bases from J, with 18 bases between. Germline CDR1 and CDR2: SGHVS and FQNEAQ. The CDR3 loop is CASSREDTAAKLFF. The CDR3, as DNA: TGTGCCAGCAGCCGAGAGGATACTGCGGCTAAACTGTTTTTT.